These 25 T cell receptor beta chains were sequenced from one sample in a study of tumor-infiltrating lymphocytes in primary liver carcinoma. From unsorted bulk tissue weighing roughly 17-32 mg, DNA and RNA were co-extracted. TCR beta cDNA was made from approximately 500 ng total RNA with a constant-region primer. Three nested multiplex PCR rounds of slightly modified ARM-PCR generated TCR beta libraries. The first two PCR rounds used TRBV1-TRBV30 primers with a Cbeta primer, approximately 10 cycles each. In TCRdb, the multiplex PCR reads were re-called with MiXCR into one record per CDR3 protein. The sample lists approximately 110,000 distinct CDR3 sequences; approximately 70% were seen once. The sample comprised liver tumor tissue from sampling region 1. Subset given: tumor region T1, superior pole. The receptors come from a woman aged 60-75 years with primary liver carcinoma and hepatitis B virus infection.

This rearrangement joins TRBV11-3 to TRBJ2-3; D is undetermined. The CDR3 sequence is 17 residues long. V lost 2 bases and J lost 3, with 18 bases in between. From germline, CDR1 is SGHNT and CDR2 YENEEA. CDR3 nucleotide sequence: TGTGCCAGCAGCTTATCGTGTCGACCGCTACAGACAGATACGCAGTATTTT. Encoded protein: CASSLSCRPLQTDTQYF.

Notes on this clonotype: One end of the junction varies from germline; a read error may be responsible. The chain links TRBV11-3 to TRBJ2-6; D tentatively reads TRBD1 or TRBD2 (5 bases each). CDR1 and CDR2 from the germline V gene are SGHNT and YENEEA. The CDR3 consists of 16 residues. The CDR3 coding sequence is TGTGCCAGCAGACCTGAAGGGGCGGGTGGGACCAACGTCCTGACTTTC. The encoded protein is CASRPEGAGGTNVLTF.

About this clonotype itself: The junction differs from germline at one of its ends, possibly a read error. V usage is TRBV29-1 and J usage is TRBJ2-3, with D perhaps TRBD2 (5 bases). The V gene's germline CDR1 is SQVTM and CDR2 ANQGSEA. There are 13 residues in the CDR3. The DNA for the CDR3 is TGCAGTGTTGACGAACTAGTAGCAGATACGCAGTATTTT. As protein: CSVDELVADTQYF.

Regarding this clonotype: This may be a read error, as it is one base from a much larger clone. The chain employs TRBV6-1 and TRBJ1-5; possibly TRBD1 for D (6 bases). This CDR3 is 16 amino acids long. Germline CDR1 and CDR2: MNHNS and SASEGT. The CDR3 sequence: CATSERGEGWNQPQHF. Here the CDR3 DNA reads TGTGCCACCAGTGAAAGGGGGGAAGGGTGGAATCAGCCCCAGCATTTT.

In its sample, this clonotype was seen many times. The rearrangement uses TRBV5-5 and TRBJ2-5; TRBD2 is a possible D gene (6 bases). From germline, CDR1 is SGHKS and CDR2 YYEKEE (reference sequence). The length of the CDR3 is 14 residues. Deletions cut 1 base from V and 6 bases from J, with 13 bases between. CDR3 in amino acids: CASSLFPGDKTQYF. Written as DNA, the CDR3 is TGTGCCAGCAGCTTGTTCCCGGGAGATAAGACCCAGTACTTC.

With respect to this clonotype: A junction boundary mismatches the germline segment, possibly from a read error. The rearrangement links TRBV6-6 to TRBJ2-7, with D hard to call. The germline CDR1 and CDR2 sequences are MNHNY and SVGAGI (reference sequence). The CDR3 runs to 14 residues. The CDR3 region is CTSRSTRSPYEQYF. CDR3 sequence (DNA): TGTACCAGCAGATCAACAAGGTCTCCCTACGAGCAGTACTTC.

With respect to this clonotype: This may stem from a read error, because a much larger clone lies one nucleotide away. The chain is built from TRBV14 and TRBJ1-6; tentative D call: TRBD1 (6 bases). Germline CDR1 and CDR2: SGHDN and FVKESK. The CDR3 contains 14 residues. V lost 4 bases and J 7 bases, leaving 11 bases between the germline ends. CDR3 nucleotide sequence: TGTGCCAGCAGCCCATTCAGGGGAAATTCACCCCTCCACTTT. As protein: CASSPFRGNSPLHF.

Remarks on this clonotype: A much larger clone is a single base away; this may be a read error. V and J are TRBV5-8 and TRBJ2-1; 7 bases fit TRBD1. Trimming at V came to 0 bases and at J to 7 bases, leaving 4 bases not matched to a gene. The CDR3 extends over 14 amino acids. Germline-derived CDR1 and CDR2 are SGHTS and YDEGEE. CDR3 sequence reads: CASSLVQGWNEQFF. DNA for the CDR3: TGTGCCAGCAGCTTGGTACAGGGGTGGAATGAGCAGTTCTTC.

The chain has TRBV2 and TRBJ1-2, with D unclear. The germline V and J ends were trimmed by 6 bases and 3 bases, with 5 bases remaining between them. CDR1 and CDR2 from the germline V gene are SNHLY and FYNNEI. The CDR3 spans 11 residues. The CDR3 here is CASREYYGYTF. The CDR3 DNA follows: TGTGCCAGCAGGGAATACTATGGCTACACCTTC.

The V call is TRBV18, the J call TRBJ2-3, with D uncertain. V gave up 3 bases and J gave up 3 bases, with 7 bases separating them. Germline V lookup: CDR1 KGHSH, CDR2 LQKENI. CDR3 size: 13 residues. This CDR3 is CASSPSWTDTQYF. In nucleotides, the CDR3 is TGTGCCAGCTCACCTTCCTGGACAGATACGCAGTATTTT.

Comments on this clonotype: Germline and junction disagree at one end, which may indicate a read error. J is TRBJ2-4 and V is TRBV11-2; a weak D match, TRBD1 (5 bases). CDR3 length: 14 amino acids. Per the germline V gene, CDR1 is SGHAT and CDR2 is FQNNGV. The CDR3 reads CASMTDRSVNIQYF. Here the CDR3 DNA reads TGTGCCAGCATGACCGACAGAAGCGTAAACATACAGTACTTC.

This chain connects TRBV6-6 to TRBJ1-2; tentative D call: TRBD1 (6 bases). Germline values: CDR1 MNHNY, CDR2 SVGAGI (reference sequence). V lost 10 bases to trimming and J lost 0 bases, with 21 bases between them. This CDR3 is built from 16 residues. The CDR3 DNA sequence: TGTGCCATCAGCTACCCCGGACAGAAAACTAACTATGGCTACACCTTC. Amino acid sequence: CAISYPGQKTNYGYTF.

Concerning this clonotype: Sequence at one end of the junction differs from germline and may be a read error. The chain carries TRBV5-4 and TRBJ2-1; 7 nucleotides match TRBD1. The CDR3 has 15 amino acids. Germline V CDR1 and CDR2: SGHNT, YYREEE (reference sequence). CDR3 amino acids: CASRLGRQGSNEQFF. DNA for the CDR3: TGTGCCAGCAGATTGGGACGACAGGGAAGCAATGAGCAGTTCTTC. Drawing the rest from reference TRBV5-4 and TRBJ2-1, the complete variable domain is ETGVTQSPTHLIKTRGQQVTLRCSSQSGHNTVSWYQQALGQGPQFIFQYYREEENGRGNFPPRFSGLQFPNYSSELNVNALELDDSALYLCASRLGRQGSNEQFFGPGTRLTVL.

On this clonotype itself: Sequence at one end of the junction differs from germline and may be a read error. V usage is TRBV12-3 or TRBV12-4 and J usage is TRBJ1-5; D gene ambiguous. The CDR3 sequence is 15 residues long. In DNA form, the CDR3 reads TGTGCTAGCAATCCGACAACGAGCTCCGATCAGCCCCAGCATTTT. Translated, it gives CASNPTTSSDQPQHF.

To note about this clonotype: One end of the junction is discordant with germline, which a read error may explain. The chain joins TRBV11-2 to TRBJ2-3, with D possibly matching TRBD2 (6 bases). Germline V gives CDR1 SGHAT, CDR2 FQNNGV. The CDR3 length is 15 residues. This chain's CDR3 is CASSPGLTGPYTRYF. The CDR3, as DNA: TGTGCCAGCAGCCCTGGACTAACGGGCCCATATACGCGGTATTTT.

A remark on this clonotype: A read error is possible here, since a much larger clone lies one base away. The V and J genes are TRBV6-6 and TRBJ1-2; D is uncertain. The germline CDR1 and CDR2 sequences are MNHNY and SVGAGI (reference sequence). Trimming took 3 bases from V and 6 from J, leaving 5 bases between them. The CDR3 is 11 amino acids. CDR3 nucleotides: TGTGCCAGCAGTTATGACGATGGCTACACCTTC. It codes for CASSYDDGYTF.

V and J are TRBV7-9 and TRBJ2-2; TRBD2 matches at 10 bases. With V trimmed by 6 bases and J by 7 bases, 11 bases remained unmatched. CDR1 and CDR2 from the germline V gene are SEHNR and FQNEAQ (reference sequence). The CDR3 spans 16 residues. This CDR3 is CASRFLAGDRSGELFF. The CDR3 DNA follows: TGTGCCAGCAGATTTCTAGCGGGAGATCGGAGCGGGGAGCTGTTTTTT.

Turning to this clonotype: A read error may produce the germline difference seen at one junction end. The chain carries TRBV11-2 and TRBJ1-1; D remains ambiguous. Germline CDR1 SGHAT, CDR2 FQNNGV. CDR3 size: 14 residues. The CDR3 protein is CDSSSLHPGTETFF. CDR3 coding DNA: TGTGACAGCAGCTCACTTCACCCTGGCACTGAAACTTTCTTT.

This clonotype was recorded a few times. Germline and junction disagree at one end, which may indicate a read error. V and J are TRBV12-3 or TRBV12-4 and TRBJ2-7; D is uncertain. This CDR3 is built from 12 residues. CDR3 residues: CVSSSRVHEQYF. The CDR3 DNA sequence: TGTGTCAGCAGTTCAAGGGTCCACGAGCAGTACTTC.

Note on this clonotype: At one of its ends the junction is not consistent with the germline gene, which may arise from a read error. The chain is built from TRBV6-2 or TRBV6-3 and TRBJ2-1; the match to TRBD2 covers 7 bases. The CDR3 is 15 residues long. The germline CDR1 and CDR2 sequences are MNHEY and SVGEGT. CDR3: CVSSYGGGRSNEQLF. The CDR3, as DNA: TGTGTCAGCAGTTACGGTGGCGGGAGATCGAATGAGCAGCTCTTC.

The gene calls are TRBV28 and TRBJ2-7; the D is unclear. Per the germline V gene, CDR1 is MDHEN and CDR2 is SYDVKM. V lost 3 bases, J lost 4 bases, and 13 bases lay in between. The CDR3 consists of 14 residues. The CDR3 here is CASSFWETTYEQYF. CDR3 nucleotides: TGTGCCAGCAGTTTCTGGGAAACAACTTACGAGCAGTACTTC. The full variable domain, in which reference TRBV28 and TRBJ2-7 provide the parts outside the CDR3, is DVKVTQSSRYLVKRTGEKVFLECVQDMDHENMFWYRQDPGLGLRLIYFSYDVKMKEKGDIPEGYSVSREKKERFSLILESASTNQTSMYLCASSFWETTYEQYFGPGTRLTVT.

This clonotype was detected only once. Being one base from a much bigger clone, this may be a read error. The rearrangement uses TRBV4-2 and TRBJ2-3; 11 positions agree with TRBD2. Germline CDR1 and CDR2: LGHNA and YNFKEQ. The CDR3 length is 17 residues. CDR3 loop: CASSQDLLAGGTNTQYF. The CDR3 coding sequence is TGTGCCAGCAGCCAAGATCTCCTAGCGGGAGGCACAAATACGCAGTATTTT.

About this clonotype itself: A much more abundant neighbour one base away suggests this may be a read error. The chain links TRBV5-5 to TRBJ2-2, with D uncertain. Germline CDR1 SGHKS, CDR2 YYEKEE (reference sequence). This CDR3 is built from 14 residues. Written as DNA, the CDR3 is TGTGCCAGCAGCTTGTCCCTGAACAGCGGGGAGCTGTTTTTT. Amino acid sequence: CASSLSLNSGELFF. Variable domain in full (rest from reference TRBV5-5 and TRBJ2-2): DAGVTQSPTHLIKTRGQQVTLRCSPISGHKSVSWYQQVLGQGPQFIFQYYEKEERGRGNFPDRFSARQFPNYSSELNVNALLLGDSALYLCASSLSLNSGELFFGEGSRLTVL.

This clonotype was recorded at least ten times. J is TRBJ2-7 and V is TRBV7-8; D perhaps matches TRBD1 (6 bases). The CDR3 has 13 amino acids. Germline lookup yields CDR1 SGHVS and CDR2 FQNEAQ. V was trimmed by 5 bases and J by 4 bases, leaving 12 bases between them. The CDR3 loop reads CASSNRALYEQYF. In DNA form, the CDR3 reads TGTGCCAGCAGCAACAGGGCCTTATACGAGCAGTACTTC.

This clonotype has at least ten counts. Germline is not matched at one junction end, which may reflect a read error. The CDR3 sequence: CSVEGGNGYTF. The CDR3 DNA reads as TGCAGCGTAGAAGGGGGAAACGGCTACACCTTC. The genes are TRBV29-1 and TRBJ1-2; perhaps TRBD1 as D (6 bases). This CDR3 spans 11 amino acids. Germline values: CDR1 SQVTM, CDR2 ANQGSEA.